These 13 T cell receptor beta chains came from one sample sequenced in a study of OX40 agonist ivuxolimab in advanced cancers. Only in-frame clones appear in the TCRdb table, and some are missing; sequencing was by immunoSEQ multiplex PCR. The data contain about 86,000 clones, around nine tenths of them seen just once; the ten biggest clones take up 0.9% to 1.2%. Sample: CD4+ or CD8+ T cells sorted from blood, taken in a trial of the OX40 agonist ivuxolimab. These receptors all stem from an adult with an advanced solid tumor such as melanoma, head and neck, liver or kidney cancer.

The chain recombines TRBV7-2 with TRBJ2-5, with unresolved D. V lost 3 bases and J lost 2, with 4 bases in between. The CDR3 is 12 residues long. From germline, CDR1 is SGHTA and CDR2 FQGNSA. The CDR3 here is CASSLLQETQYF. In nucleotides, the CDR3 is TGTGCCAGCAGCTTGCTACAAGAGACCCAGTACTTC.

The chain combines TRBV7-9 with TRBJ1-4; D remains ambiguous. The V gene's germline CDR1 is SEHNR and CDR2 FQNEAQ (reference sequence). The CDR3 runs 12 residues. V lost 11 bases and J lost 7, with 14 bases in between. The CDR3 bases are TGTGCCCCCGGACTAAGTACTGAAAAACTGTTTTTT. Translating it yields CAPGLSTEKLFF.

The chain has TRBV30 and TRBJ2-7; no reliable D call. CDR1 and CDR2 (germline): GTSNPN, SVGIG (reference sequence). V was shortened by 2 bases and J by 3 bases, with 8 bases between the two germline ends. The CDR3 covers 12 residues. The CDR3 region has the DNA TGTGCCTGGAGTCGCGACAACTACGAGCAGTACTTC. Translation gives CAWSRDNYEQYF.

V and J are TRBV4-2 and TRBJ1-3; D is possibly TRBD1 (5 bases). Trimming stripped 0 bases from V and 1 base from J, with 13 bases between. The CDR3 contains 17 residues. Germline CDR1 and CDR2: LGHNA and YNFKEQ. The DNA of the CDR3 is TGTGCCAGCAGCCAAGATGGTCTTCCAGGGTCTGGAAACACCATATATTTT. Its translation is CASSQDGLPGSGNTIYF.

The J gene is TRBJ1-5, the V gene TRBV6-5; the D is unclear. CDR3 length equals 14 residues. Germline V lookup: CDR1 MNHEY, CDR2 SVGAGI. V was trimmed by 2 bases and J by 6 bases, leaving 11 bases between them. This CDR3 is CASSYPQGSQPQHF. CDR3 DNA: TGTGCCAGCAGTTACCCTCAAGGGTCTCAGCCCCAGCATTTT.

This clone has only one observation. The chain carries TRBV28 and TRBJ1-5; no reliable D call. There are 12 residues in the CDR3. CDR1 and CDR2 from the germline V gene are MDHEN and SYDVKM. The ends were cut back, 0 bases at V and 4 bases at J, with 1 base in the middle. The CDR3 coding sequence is TGTGCCAGCAGTTTATGGAATCAGCCCCAGCATTTT. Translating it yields CASSLWNQPQHF.

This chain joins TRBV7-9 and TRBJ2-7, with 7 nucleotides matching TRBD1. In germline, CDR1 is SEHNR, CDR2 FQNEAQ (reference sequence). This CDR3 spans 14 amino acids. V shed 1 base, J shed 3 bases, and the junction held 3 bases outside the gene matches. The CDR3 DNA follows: TGTGCCAGCAGCTTAGTACAGGGGCACTACGAGCAGTACTTC. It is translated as CASSLVQGHYEQYF.

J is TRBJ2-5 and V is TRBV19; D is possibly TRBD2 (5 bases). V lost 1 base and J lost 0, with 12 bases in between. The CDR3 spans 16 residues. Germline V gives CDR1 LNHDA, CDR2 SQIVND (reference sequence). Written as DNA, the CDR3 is TGTGCCAGTAGTATAGGTGGGCTAGCAGACCAAGAGACCCAGTACTTC. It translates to CASSIGGLADQETQYF.

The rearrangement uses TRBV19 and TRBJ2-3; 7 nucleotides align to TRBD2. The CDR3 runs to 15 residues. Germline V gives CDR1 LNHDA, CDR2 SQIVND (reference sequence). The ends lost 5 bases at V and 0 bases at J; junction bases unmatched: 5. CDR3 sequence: CASSPSSGSTDTQYF. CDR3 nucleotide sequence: TGTGCCAGTAGTCCTTCTAGCGGAAGCACAGATACGCAGTATTTT.

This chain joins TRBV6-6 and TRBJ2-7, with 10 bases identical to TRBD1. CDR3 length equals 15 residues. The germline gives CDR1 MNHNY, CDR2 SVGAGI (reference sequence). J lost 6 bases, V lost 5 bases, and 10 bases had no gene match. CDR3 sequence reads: CASSPPGQGMGEQYF. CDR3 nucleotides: TGTGCCAGCAGTCCCCCGGGACAGGGGATGGGCGAGCAGTACTTC.

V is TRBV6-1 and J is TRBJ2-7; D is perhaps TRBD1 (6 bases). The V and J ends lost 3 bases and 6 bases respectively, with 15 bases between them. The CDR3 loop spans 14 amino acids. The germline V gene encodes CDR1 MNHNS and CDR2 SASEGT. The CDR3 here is CASSDQGPSAEQYF. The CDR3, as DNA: TGTGCCAGCAGTGACCAGGGGCCGTCTGCCGAGCAGTACTTC.

For the CDR3, the DNA is TGTGCCAGCAGCCTGAGGGGCGGAACCCCGAACACCGGGGAGCTGTTTTTT. It encodes CASSLRGGTPNTGELFF. This sequence joins TRBV7-8 and TRBJ2-2; D might be TRBD1 or TRBD2, each matching 5 bases. CDR1 and CDR2 from the germline V gene are SGHVS and FQNEAQ. This CDR3 has 17 residues. V lost 5 bases and J lost 0, with 16 bases in between.

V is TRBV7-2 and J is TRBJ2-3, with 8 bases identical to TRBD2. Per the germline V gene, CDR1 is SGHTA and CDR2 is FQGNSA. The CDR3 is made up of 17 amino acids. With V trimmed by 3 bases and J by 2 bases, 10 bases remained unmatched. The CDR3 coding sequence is TGTGCCAGCAGCTTTACACTAGCGGAAAGCCTCACAGATACGCAGTATTTT. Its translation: CASSFTLAESLTDTQYF.